A single T cell receptor (beta chain) is shown here with its context. As yet, its antigen is unknown. Though probably carrying unrecorded immune exposures, donors were nominally healthy at sampling. These data are taken from a study of cytomegalovirus exposure and HLA in healthy donors. Study-level results: TCR beta sequences reportedly predicted the HLA-A and HLA-B alleles of most subjects accurately. Researchers had no immune exposure information except CMV serostatus available.

The study ran its PCR with 60 Vbeta and 13 Jbeta primers. This table comes from immunoSEQ multiplex PCR, and its TCRdb copy is limited to in-frame clones, with some not included. In the table there are about 150,000 clones, 65% to 90% of which are singletons. Germline loops: CDR1 GTSNPN, CDR2 SVGIG (reference sequence). V lost 8 bases to trimming and J lost 6 bases; unmatched junction nucleotides: 5. There are 13 residues in the CDR3. Sequences were obtained from PBMCs. This TCR was recovered from a woman aged 45-59 years in good health and CMV-seropositive. The chain employs TRBV30 and TRBJ1-6, with 9 bases aligning to TRBD1. CDR3 in DNA: TGTGCCCAGGGACAGGGAATTAATTCACCCCTCCACTTT. It encodes CAQGQGINSPLHF.